The TCR beta chain described here comes from a study of shared clonotypes between healthy human individuals. Repertoires were generated with immunoSEQ multiplex PCR, while TCRdb's copy carries only in-frame clones and drops some. This sample has roughly 1,600,000 clones, with around 98.5% found just once. The CDR3 covers 12 residues. The V gene's germline CDR1 is MDHEN and CDR2 SYDVKM. This TCR was recovered from a man aged 25 to 45 in good health. Sequencing was done on a sample of naive CD4+ T cells sorted from blood. Subset in this sample: CD45RA+ positively selected. The gene calls are TRBV28 and TRBJ1-5, with TRBD1 matching over 8 bases. The CDR3 here is CGSGGSRQPQHF. The CDR3 bases are TGTGGCTCAGGGGGCAGCCGGCAGCCCCAGCATTTT.